One TCR beta chain is described in this entry. This clonotype appeared a few times. Which antigen it targets is not known. Base qualities are not at hand, and no much larger clone is one base apart. The data were obtained in a study of CD8+CD57+ T cells in acquired aplastic anemia (dated 2018 in TCRdb). With regard to the full study: Extracted DNA from sorted CD4+ and CD8+ cells averaged about 3 ug, ranging from roughly 0.17 to 27.4 ug. For healthy donor samples, the average read count was about 9.9 million for CD4+ cells and 11 million to 14 million for CD8+ cells. The paper as a whole reports these results and caveats: Patients and healthy controls showed no significant difference in CD8+ Simpson's diversity (P=0.060). Around 30 CD8+ CDR3 sequences were shared between patients and controls but appeared highly expressed in patients and within their immunodominant clones.

The study deep-sequenced TCR repertoires of sorted CD4+ and CD8+ blood T cells from severe aplastic anemia patients and healthy subjects. Ficoll-Paque density gradient centrifugation was used to isolate peripheral blood mononuclear cells. Before DNA was extracted, CD4+ and CD8+ T cells were sorted using either FACS or magnetic beads. Genomic DNA was used as template for profiling of TCR beta VDJ combinations and CDR3 sequences. An Illumina HiSeq 2000 was used for TCR repertoire sequencing. The authors processed their data as follows. Repertoire assessment relied on Simpson's diversity index, CDR3 size and DJ length profiles, and TRBV/TRBJ rearrangement plots. The most abundant DNA sequence in the deep sequencing data was defined as the immunodominant clone. CDR3 amino acid sequences were screened for sharing across subjects and were compared with published repertoires and the VDJdb database. TCRdb cleaned the public reads at Q25 with fastp, built clones with MiXCR and kept in-frame beta chains. Rows merge per CDR3 protein into single entries with the most common DNA and genes. Here the V and J calls rest on TCRdb's processing, not on the authors' analysis. This sample gives some 130,000 distinct CDR3 sequences in total; 48% of them show up just once. Jointly, the top ten make up around 2.3% of the sample.

The CDR3, cysteine through phenylalanine, is 13 amino acids long. Here the CDR3 DNA is all that survives: 39 bases in frame from base 1. The germline V gene supplies CDR1 SNHLY and CDR2 FYNNEI. Cut back by 4 bases and 0 bases, the V and J ends lie 3 bases apart. The chain is assembled from TRBV2 and TRBJ1-4; no D gene is confidently identified. The sample taken for sequencing was sorted CD4+, CD8+, or CD8+CD57+ T cells (not recorded which) from PBMCs. This receptor was obtained from a human donor in good health, serving as a control. The CDR3 reads CASSVTTNEKLFF. The DNA sequence follows: TGTGCCAGCAGTGTTACAACTAATGAAAAACTGTTTTTT.